This TCR beta chain was sequenced in a study of CD8 T cells in Susac syndrome. The germline CDR1 and CDR2 sequences are DFQATT and SNEGSKA (reference sequence). The CDR3 loop spans 17 amino acids. The trim removed 5 bases at V and 1 base at J, leaving 8 bases unmatched. Reverse transcription used about 0.45 to 1 ug RNA and random hexamers. MiXCR, applied by TCRdb to the immunoSEQ multiplex PCR reads, yields one record per CDR3 protein. The table records some 180,000 distinct CDR3 sequences, approximately 95% of them present only once. The sequence came from a human donor in good health. V is TRBV20-1 and J is TRBJ2-7; 16 bases match TRBD2. Sample: CD4+ T cells from PBMCs. The CDR3 DNA is TGCAGTGCTTACCCCGGGACTAGCGGGAGGGGATCCTACGAGCAGTACTTC. Amino acids: CSAYPGTSGRGSYEQYF.